This T cell receptor beta chain is drawn from a study of T cells after posttransplantation cyclophosphamide. Findings of the study overall: TRB clonality was highly associated with recipient CMV seropositivity and reactivation. TRB overlap between skin or GI tissue T cells and blood was limited.

The naive gate required viable CD3+CD4+ or CD3+CD8+ cells with CCR7+CD45RA+CD45RO-CD95-CD27+CD28+ phenotype. The protocol was immunoSEQ multiplex PCR, while the TCRdb copy is restricted to in-frame clones and leaves out a portion. This sample has 15,000 to 20,000 clones, with around 94% found just once. On this clone: The antigen is undetermined.

The CDR3 totals 14 residues. The V and J ends lost 5 bases and 0 bases respectively, with 10 bases between them. Germline CDR1 and CDR2: SGHTA and FQGNSA. Sequenced sample: naive CD4+ T cells sorted from blood. This TCR was recovered from a woman aged 45-65 years in good health and a related stem cell transplant donor. This sequence joins TRBV7-2 and TRBJ1-1; D call uncertain. CDR3 coding DNA: TGTGCCAGCAGCCTGGAGGCCTTGAACACTGAAGCTTTCTTT. Residues: CASSLEALNTEAFF.